Sequencing of this T cell receptor beta chain was carried out in a study of blood T cells in healthy people across ages. Overall study results and limits: When set beside aged donors, long-lived donors presented more naive CD4+ cells and higher diversity.

Germline lookup yields CDR1 SQVTM and CDR2 ANQGSEA. J lost 10 bases, V lost 5 bases, and 14 bases had no gene match. CDR3 size: 14 residues. The authors ran a second PCR of about 6 to 11 cycles using a sample-barcoded 5' primer and a J-beta primer mix. TCRdb re-called the 5' RACE reads through MiXCR, storing one row per CDR3 protein. The sample lists roughly 830,000 distinct CDR3 sequences, 55% to 65% seen once, with about 27% in the top ten. For this clonotype: The antigen is not known.

The rearrangement links TRBV29-1 to TRBJ2-3, with 8 bases matching TRBD1. Sequenced input: blood. The receptor was derived from a young man in good health. The CDR3: CSVQPGQALFAQYF. In DNA, the CDR3 is TGCAGCGTTCAACCGGGACAGGCCTTATTCGCGCAGTATTTT.